The 32 T cell receptor beta chains below come from one sample, sequenced in a study of blood T cell repertoires in COVID-19. Sequencing used immunoSEQ multiplex PCR; TCRdb keeps in-frame clones, though not all of them. The repertoire holds over 450,000 clones, approximately 92% seen once, with 0.75% to 0.9% in the top ten. Sequencing input: peripheral blood. Every receptor here comes from a man in his late teens or twenties with COVID-19, enrolled during active disease.

This rearrangement joins TRBV19 to TRBJ2-7; perhaps TRBD2 as D (6 bases). This CDR3 comprises 11 residues. Germline values: CDR1 LNHDA, CDR2 SQIVND (reference sequence). V dropped 10 bases and J dropped 0 bases, with 7 bases sitting between them. The CDR3 sequence is CATGSSYEQYF. The CDR3 region has the DNA TGTGCCACCGGGAGCTCCTACGAGCAGTACTTC.

The rearrangement links TRBV19 to TRBJ1-5; D perhaps matches TRBD1 (5 bases). Germline-derived CDR1 and CDR2 are LNHDA and SQIVND (reference sequence). This CDR3 has 15 residues. V was clipped by 0 bases and J by 5 bases, with 11 bases between them. The CDR3 spells CASSIEGTLDQPQHF. The CDR3, as DNA: TGTGCCAGTAGTATAGAGGGGACTCTCGATCAGCCCCAGCATTTT.

The CDR3 loop reads CASSFGQGAAEAFF. In DNA form, the CDR3 reads TGTGCCAGCAGCTTCGGCCAGGGGGCCGCTGAAGCTTTCTTT. This chain links TRBV5-4 with TRBJ1-1, with 8 positions matching TRBD1. The CDR3 covers 14 residues. V gave up 2 bases and J gave up 6 bases; unmatched junction bases: 6. CDR1 and CDR2 (germline): SGHNT, YYREEE (reference sequence).

The J gene is TRBJ2-2, the V gene TRBV6-5, with TRBD1 matching 9 bases. After removal of 6 bases from V and 7 bases from J, the junction contained 9 bases not matched to a gene. This CDR3 spans 15 amino acids. Germline-derived CDR1 and CDR2 are MNHEY and SVGAGI. The CDR3 is CASSTDRGASGELFF. DNA for the CDR3: TGTGCCAGCAGCACGGACAGGGGAGCGAGCGGGGAGCTGTTTTTT.

The chain is built from TRBV6-5 and TRBJ1-1; tentative D call: TRBD1 (6 bases). Between the trimmed V and J ends, which lost 0 bases and 1 base, there was a span of 12 bases. The CDR3 is 16 amino acids. Germline V gene sequence: CDR1 MNHEY, CDR2 SVGAGI. CDR3 amino acids: CASSYSQTGANTEAFF. In DNA form, the CDR3 reads TGTGCCAGCAGTTACTCGCAGACAGGAGCGAACACTGAAGCTTTCTTT.

To note about this clone: One end of the junction varies from germline; a read error may be responsible. The chain has TRBV12-3 or TRBV12-4 and TRBJ2-3, with D possibly matching TRBD1 (6 bases). The CDR3 contains 12 residues. The CDR3 region has the DNA TGTGCCAGCAGTTTTGGAACAGGGCAGTTCTCGTTT. This gives the protein CASSFGTGQFSF.

The chain recombines TRBV3-1 (or the pseudogene TRBV3-2) with TRBJ1-2; D is possibly TRBD1 (5 bases). The CDR3 loop spans 14 amino acids. Trimming pared 1 base from V and 8 bases from J, leaving 14 bases between. The germline CDR1 and CDR2 sequences are LGHDT and YNNKEL (reference sequence). The CDR3 coding sequence is TGTGCCAGCAGCCAAGGGGGCAGGGTGGGCGGCTACACCTTC. The encoded protein is CASSQGGRVGGYTF.

This clone was recorded only once. The rearrangement uses TRBV19 and TRBJ2-4; 7 bases align to TRBD2. Germline V gene data show CDR1 as LNHDA and CDR2 as SQIVND (reference sequence). The trim removed 3 bases at V and 0 bases at J, leaving 2 bases unmatched. CDR3 length: 15 amino acids. The CDR3 loop is CASSIGRRAKNIQYF. DNA of the CDR3: TGTGCCAGTAGTATCGGGAGGCGAGCCAAAAACATTCAGTACTTC.

The chain is built from TRBV18 and TRBJ2-5; TRBD1 matches at 8 bases. The germline V gene has CDR1 KGHSH and CDR2 LQKENI. The V gene end was trimmed by 6 bases and the J gene end by 5 bases; junction bases not matched to a gene: 2. CDR3 length equals 12 residues. The chain's CDR3 is CASSRTGETQYF. CDR3 bases: TGTGCCAGCTCGCGGACAGGGGAGACCCAGTACTTC.

CDR3 region: CASSPSGTADQPQHF. CDR3 nucleotide sequence: TGCGCCAGCAGCCCCTCAGGGACAGCAGATCAGCCCCAGCATTTT. The chain links TRBV5-1 to TRBJ1-5; 7 bases match TRBD1. Trimming at V came to 4 bases and at J to 5 bases, leaving 9 bases not matched to a gene. This CDR3 is built from 15 residues. Germline V gives CDR1 SGHRS, CDR2 YFSETQ.

The rearrangement joins TRBV7-9 to TRBJ1-1; D gene uncertain. V lost 5 bases, J lost 1 base, and 11 bases lay in between. The CDR3 spans 14 residues. Germline V lookup: CDR1 SEHNR, CDR2 FQNEAQ (reference sequence). The CDR3, as DNA: TGTGCCAGCAGCCTCCAGGATAAGAACACTGAAGCTTTCTTT. Translated, it gives CASSLQDKNTEAFF.

The V and J genes are TRBV3-1 (or the pseudogene TRBV3-2) and TRBJ1-1; TRBD1 matches at 7 bases. After removal of 1 base from V and 1 base from J, the junction contained 12 bases not matched to a gene. The CDR3 consists of 18 residues. The V gene's germline CDR1 is LGHDT and CDR2 YNNKEL (reference sequence). The CDR3 DNA reads as TGTGCCAGCAGCCAAGTGAGCCGGGACAGTATTTCGAACACTGAAGCTTTCTTT. It specifies CASSQVSRDSISNTEAFF.

The chain carries TRBV5-5 and TRBJ2-1, with 10 bases lining up with TRBD2. From germline, CDR1 is SGHKS and CDR2 YYEKEE (reference sequence). Trimming at V came to 2 bases and at J to 5 bases, leaving 7 bases not matched to a gene. This CDR3 is built from 16 residues. CDR3 DNA sequence: TGTGCCAGCAGCTTATTCCTAGCGGGGGCTAACAATGAGCAGTTCTTC. It specifies CASSLFLAGANNEQFF.

The rearrangement links TRBV7-9 to TRBJ2-2; D perhaps matches TRBD1 (6 bases). Germline V gene lookup returns CDR1 SEHNR and CDR2 FQNEAQ (reference sequence). CDR3 size: 14 residues. Trimming left V 5 bases short and J 8 bases short, with 15 bases between. The CDR3 loop reads CASSPTLGQGELFF. The CDR3, as DNA: TGTGCCAGCAGCCCCACCTTAGGACAGGGGGAGCTGTTTTTT.

As DNA, the CDR3 is TGTGCCACCAGTGATTTATCGGGGGGGGCAGATACGCAGTATTTT. Residues: CATSDLSGGADTQYF. V usage is TRBV24-1 and J usage is TRBJ2-3; 8 nucleotides align to TRBD2. The CDR3 loop spans 15 amino acids. The V and J ends lost 1 base and 4 bases, in that order; junction bases with no gene match: 3. Germline values: CDR1 KGHDR, CDR2 SFDVKD.

This clone was recorded once. The J gene is TRBJ2-1, the V gene TRBV5-6; TRBD2 agrees at 13 bases. The germline gives CDR1 SGHDT, CDR2 YYEEEE. The CDR3 has 17 amino acids. Trimming took 4 bases from V and 1 from J; bases not matched to a gene: 5. The DNA for the CDR3 is TGTGCCAGCAGCCCCGAGACTAGCGGGAGGTCCTACAATGAGCAGTTCTTC. Protein sequence: CASSPETSGRSYNEQFF.

This chain joins TRBV4-1 and TRBJ2-2; D is possibly TRBD2 (5 bases). The CDR3 is made up of 15 amino acids. With 4 bases removed from V and 2 bases from J, the gap between germline ends came to 11 bases. CDR1 and CDR2 from the germline V gene are MGHRA and YSYEKL. The CDR3 region is CASSRRELNTGELFF. The CDR3, as DNA: TGCGCCAGCAGCCGCCGGGAACTAAACACCGGGGAGCTGTTTTTT.

Remarks on this clone: A read error may account for a junction end that differs from germline. This chain links TRBV15 with TRBJ2-4; 8 nucleotides agree with TRBD1. This CDR3 comprises 16 residues. Germline lookup yields CDR1 LNHNV and CDR2 YYDKDF (reference sequence). The CDR3 sequence is CATSGETGVAKNIQYF. The CDR3 DNA is TGTGCCACCAGCGGAGAGACAGGGGTAGCCAAAAACATTCAGTACTTC.

V gene TRBV30 combines with J gene TRBJ2-7; TRBD1 matches at 8 bases. V dropped 5 bases and J dropped 7; count of bases not matched to a gene: 10. The CDR3 is made up of 13 amino acids. Per germline, CDR1 GTSNPN and CDR2 SVGIG (reference sequence). CDR3 nucleotides: TGTGCCTGGGCAAGGACAGGGAACGGTGAGCAGTACTTC. Encoded protein: CAWARTGNGEQYF.

The chain recombines TRBV7-2 with TRBJ2-2, with 7 bases that match TRBD2. Germline V lookup: CDR1 SGHTA, CDR2 FQGNSA. This CDR3 is 14 amino acids long. V dropped 5 bases and J dropped 6; count of bases not matched to a gene: 6. The DNA for the CDR3 is TGTGCCAGCAGCCAAAGGCGGGAGTCCGGGGAGCTGTTTTTT. Translating it yields CASSQRRESGELFF.

This chain links TRBV3-1 (or the pseudogene TRBV3-2) with TRBJ2-1; 9 positions agree with TRBD2. Germline assignment: CDR1 LGHDT and CDR2 YNNKEL (reference sequence). The CDR3 spans 15 residues. V was pared by 1 base and J by 7 bases, with 5 bases of the junction left unmatched. Here the CDR3 DNA reads TGTGCCAGCAGCCAAGCGGCGGGAGGGGTGAATGAGCAGTTCTTC. Protein sequence: CASSQAAGGVNEQFF.

This rearrangement joins TRBV5-1 to TRBJ2-2, with D possibly matching TRBD2 (5 bases). Trimming removed 5 bases from V and 3 bases from J, with 14 bases in between. Per germline, CDR1 SGHRS and CDR2 YFSETQ. The CDR3 has 15 amino acids. The CDR3 loop reads CASRRARQDTGELFF. The CDR3, as DNA: TGCGCCAGCAGGAGGGCCCGTCAGGACACCGGGGAGCTGTTTTTT.

The chain has TRBV6-5 and TRBJ2-5, with 7 bases fitting TRBD2. CDR3 length: 15 amino acids. CDR1 MNHEY and CDR2 SVGAGI come from the germline V gene. V shed 6 bases and J 5 bases; nucleotides not matched to a gene: 12. The CDR3 coding sequence is TGTGCCAGCAGCCCCAACCCTAGCGGTCGGGAGACCCAGTACTTC. It encodes CASSPNPSGRETQYF.

This clone was detected once. The V and J genes are TRBV10-1 and TRBJ2-6; 8 nucleotides line up with TRBD2. V was pared by 8 bases and J by 3 bases, with 6 bases of the junction left unmatched. Per the germline V gene, CDR1 is WNHNN and CDR2 is SYGVQD (reference sequence). The CDR3 runs 15 residues. The CDR3 is CASFGLAGGANVLTF. The CDR3, as DNA: TGCGCCAGCTTCGGACTAGCTGGTGGGGCCAACGTCCTGACTTTC.

This sequence joins TRBV2 and TRBJ2-3, with TRBD2 matching 7 bases. The germline V gene has CDR1 SNHLY and CDR2 FYNNEI. The CDR3 totals 13 residues. V trimming: 8 bases; J trimming: 4 bases; junction bases outside the gene matches: 6. In DNA form, the CDR3 reads TGTGCCAGCGGACCGGGGGGATCAGATACGCAGTATTTT. This sequence encodes CASGPGGSDTQYF.

Written as DNA, the CDR3 is TGTGCCAGCAGCATGGGACAGGGGGGAACAAACACCATATATTTT. Protein product: CASSMGQGGTNTIYF. This chain links TRBV7-9 with TRBJ1-3, with 11 bases matching TRBD1. J was trimmed by 6 bases and V by 5 bases; bases with no gene match: 6. This CDR3 region has 15 residues. Germline lookup yields CDR1 SEHNR and CDR2 FQNEAQ (reference sequence).

The chain employs TRBV2 and TRBJ2-3; 11 bases are shared with TRBD2. The germline V gene encodes CDR1 SNHLY and CDR2 FYNNEI. The CDR3 is made up of 15 amino acids. The trim removed 4 bases at V and 6 bases at J, leaving 6 bases unmatched. CDR3 nucleotides: TGTGCCAGCAGTGTAGAGGCTAGCGGGAGGGATACGCAGTATTTT. It encodes CASSVEASGRDTQYF.

This clone has a single count. The genes are TRBV5-4 and TRBJ1-1; a possible D gene is TRBD1 (5 bases). The germline V and J ends were trimmed by 1 base and 6 bases, with 13 bases remaining between them. The CDR3 is 14 residues long. CDR1 and CDR2 (germline): SGHNT, YYREEE (reference sequence). The CDR3 nucleotides read TGTGCCAGCAGCTTGAGTTCAGGGCTATCTGAAGCTTTCTTT. It translates to CASSLSSGLSEAFF.

V gene TRBV27 combines with J gene TRBJ2-5; no firm D call. Trimming left V 6 bases short and J 1 base short, with 9 bases between. The CDR3 extends over 13 amino acids. The germline gives CDR1 MNHEY, CDR2 SMNVEV (reference sequence). In nucleotides, the CDR3 is TGTGCCAGCAGACGCCCCGGCCAAGAGACCCAGTACTTC. This sequence encodes CASRRPGQETQYF.

This clone was counted a few times. The chain uses TRBV7-9 and TRBJ2-7; D unclear. V was shortened by 4 bases and J by 2 bases, with 15 bases between the two germline ends. The CDR3 is 15 residues long. CDR1 and CDR2 from the germline V gene are SEHNR and FQNEAQ (reference sequence). The chain's CDR3 is CASSSEAFTAYEQYF. CDR3 DNA: TGTGCCAGCAGCTCAGAGGCTTTCACCGCCTACGAGCAGTACTTC.

About this clone: The sample carries other DNA sequences with the same CDR3. This sequence joins TRBV9 and TRBJ2-7, with TRBD2 matching 12 bases. V gave up 0 bases and J gave up 7 bases; unmatched junction bases: 5. Germline assignment: CDR1 SGDLS and CDR2 YYNGEE. This CDR3 region has 15 residues. Here the CDR3 reads CASSVGTSGTYEQYF. The CDR3 DNA reads as TGTGCCAGCAGCGTAGGGACTAGCGGGACTTATGAGCAGTACTTC.

This chain links TRBV28 with TRBJ2-7; TRBD1 matches 7 bases. Trimming at V came to 7 bases and at J to 4 bases, leaving 10 bases not matched to a gene. The CDR3 runs 14 residues. Germline V gives CDR1 MDHEN, CDR2 SYDVKM. This CDR3 reads CASIPGTAAYEQYF. CDR3 DNA sequence: TGTGCCAGCATCCCCGGGACAGCTGCTTACGAGCAGTACTTC.